The subject of this entry is one T cell receptor beta chain. The sample comes from a study of blood T cell repertoires in COVID-19. The method was immunoSEQ multiplex PCR; TCRdb's version includes in-frame clones alone and lacks a portion of them. This sample yields 300,000 to 400,000 clones, of which about 85% are seen a single time; approximately 1.9% belongs to the top ten. This clonotype was obtained from a woman aged 30 to 39 who had been exposed to COVID-19. Material: PBMCs or T cells enriched from blood (not recorded which).

The CDR3 DNA reads TGTGCCATCAGTGACGGGTCAGTCACTGAAGCTTTCTTT. It is translated as CAISDGSVTEAFF. The gene calls are TRBV10-3 and TRBJ1-1; no clear D gene. Germline lookup yields CDR1 ENHRY and CDR2 SYGVKD. V was shortened by 3 bases and J by 4 bases, with 9 bases between the two germline ends. The CDR3 totals 13 residues.